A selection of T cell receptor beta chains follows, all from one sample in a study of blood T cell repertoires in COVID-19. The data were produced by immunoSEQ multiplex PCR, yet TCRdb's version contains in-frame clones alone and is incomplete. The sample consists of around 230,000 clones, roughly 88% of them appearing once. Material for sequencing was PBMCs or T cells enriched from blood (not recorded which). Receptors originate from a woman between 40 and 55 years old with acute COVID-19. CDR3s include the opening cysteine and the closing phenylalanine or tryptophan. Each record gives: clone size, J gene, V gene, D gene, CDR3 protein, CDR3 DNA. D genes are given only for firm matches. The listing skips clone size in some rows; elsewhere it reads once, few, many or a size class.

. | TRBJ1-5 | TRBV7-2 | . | CASSSRVAGNQPQHF | TGTGCCAGCAGCTCCAGGGTAGCGGGGAATCAGCCCCAGCATTTT
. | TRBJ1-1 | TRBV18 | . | CASSLSPVTEEAFF | TGTGCCAGCTCACTCAGCCCCGTGACAGAGGAAGCTTTCTTT
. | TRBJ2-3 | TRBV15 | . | CATALLRGTDTQYF | TGTGCCACAGCCTTGCTCCGAGGCACAGATACGCAGTATTTT
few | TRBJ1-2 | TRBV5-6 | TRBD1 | CASSSDRVFGYGYTF | TGTGCCAGCAGCTCGGACAGGGTCTTTGGCTATGGCTACACCTTC
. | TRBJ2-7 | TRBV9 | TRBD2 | CASSPSGGSYEQYF | TGTGCCAGCAGCCCTAGCGGGGGGTCCTACGAGCAGTACTTC
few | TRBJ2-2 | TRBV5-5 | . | CASRNFGGPGGNTGELFF | TGTGCCAGCAGAAATTTCGGGGGGCCGGGTGGGAACACCGGGGAGCTGTTTTTT
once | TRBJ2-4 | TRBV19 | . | CASSIGGIDIQYF | TGTGCCAGTAGTATAGGAGGGATAGACATTCAGTACTTC
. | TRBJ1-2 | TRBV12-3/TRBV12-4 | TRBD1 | CASTPDRVVRYTF | TGTGCCAGCACCCCCGACAGGGTTGTGCGCTACACCTTC
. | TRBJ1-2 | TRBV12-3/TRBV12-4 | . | CASYDRLYGYTF | TGTGCCAGCTACGACAGACTCTATGGCTACACCTTC
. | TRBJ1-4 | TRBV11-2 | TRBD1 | CASSYSGGPNEKLFF | TGTGCCAGCAGTTACTCAGGGGGACCTAATGAAAAACTGTTTTTT
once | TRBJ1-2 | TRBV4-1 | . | CASSQSGAGAANYGYTF | TGCGCCAGCAGCCAGTCAGGGGCGGGGGCGGCTAACTATGGCTACACCTTC
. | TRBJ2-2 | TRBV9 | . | CASSARRLAAGELFF | TGTGCCAGCAGCGCCAGGAGGCTAGCCGCCGGGGAGCTGTTTTTT
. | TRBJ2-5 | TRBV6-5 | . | CASSLGGAETQYF | TGTGCCAGCAGCTTAGGGGGGGCAGAGACCCAGTACTTC
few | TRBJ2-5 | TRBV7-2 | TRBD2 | CASSLSAGGPGETQYF | TGTGCCAGCAGCTTATCAGCGGGGGGGCCAGGAGAGACCCAGTACTTC
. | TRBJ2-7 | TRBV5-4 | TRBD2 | CASSFHFLAGETYEQYF | TGTGCCAGCAGTTTTCACTTTTTAGCGGGGGAAACCTACGAGCAGTACTTC
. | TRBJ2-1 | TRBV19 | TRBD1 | CASSAGQGVEDEQFF | TGTGCCAGTAGTGCCGGACAGGGGGTGGAGGATGAGCAGTTCTTC
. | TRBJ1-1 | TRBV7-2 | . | CASQTFGAGMNTEAFF | TGTGCCAGCCAAACCTTTGGGGCGGGGATGAACACTGAAGCTTTCTTT
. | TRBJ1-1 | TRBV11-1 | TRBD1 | CASSQKPGGTTEAFF | TGTGCCAGCAGCCAAAAACCAGGGGGGACCACTGAAGCTTTCTTT
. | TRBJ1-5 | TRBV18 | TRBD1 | CASSPIAGTGGSSQPQHF | TGTGCCAGCTCACCGATCGCCGGGACAGGGGGCTCGAGTCAGCCCCAGCATTTT
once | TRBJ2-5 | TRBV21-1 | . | CASKVPMTSGGAQETQYF | TGTGCCAGCAAGGTGCCGATGACTAGCGGGGGGGCACAAGAGACCCAGTACTTC
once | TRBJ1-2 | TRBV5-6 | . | CASSPPQTGNYGYTF | TGTGCCAGCAGCCCCCCTCAGACAGGAAACTATGGCTACACCTTC
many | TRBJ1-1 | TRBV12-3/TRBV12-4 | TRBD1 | CASRQTMGQEAFF | TGTGCCAGCAGGCAAACCATGGGACAGGAAGCTTTCTTT
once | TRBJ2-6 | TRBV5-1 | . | CASSLDVGRGANVLTF | TGCGCCAGCAGCTTGGATGTGGGGCGAGGGGCCAACGTCCTGACTTTC
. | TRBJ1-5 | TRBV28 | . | CASSYLPGNQPQHF | TGTGCCAGCAGTTATCTCCCGGGGAATCAGCCCCAGCATTTT
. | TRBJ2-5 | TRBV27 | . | CASSLTAGWRETQYF | TGTGCCAGCAGTTTAACCGCAGGGTGGAGAGAGACCCAGTACTTC
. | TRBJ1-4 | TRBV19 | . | CASSQAGYEKLFF | TGTGCCAGTAGTCAGGCGGGATATGAAAAACTGTTTTTT
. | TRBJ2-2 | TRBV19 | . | CASTYRRTVNTGELFF | TGTGCCAGTACCTATCGGAGGACGGTGAACACCGGGGAGCTGTTTTTT
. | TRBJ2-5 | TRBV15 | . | CATSHKETQYF | TGTGCCACCAGCCACAAAGAGACCCAGTACTTC
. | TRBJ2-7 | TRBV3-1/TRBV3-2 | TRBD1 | CASMSGTGGYEQYF | TGTGCCAGCATGTCCGGGACAGGGGGCTACGAGCAGTACTTC
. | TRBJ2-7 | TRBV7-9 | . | CASSLPQYSYEQYF | TGTGCCAGCAGCTTACCACAATACTCCTACGAGCAGTACTTC
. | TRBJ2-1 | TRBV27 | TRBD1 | CASSLGQAGGGQFF | TGTGCCAGCAGTTTAGGACAGGCTGGAGGTGGGCAGTTCTTC
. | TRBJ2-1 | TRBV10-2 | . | CASRPPLGSYNEQFF | TGCGCCAGCAGGCCCCCCCTCGGGTCCTACAATGAGCAGTTCTTC